Presented here are 17 T cell receptor beta chains from one specimen sequenced in a study of T cells after yellow fever vaccination. MiXCR, applied by TCRdb to the 5' RACE reads, yields one record per CDR3 protein. The sample gives a few hundred thousand distinct CDR3 sequences, roughly 8.4% of which show up once; 17% is in the top ten. The material was PBMCs, obtained more than 35 days after the first yellow fever vaccination. The receptors stem from a man in his late teens or twenties who received the YFV17D yellow fever vaccine.

The chain employs TRBV12-3 or TRBV12-4 and TRBJ1-6; maybe TRBD1 (6 bases). V lost 2 bases, J lost 10 bases, and 12 bases lay in between. The CDR3 spans 14 residues. Written as DNA, the CDR3 is TGTGCCAGCAGTTTAACAGGGACCAGGTCACCCCTCCACTTT. Amino acid sequence: CASSLTGTRSPLHF.

This clonotype has only a few counts. The CDR3 nucleotides are TGTGCCAGCAGTTCGGGACAGCGAATAAGCTATGGCTACACCTTC. Amino acid sequence: CASSSGQRISYGYTF. This sequence joins TRBV7-9 and TRBJ1-2, with 7 bases fitting TRBD1. CDR3 size: 15 residues. The germline V gene has CDR1 SEHNR and CDR2 FQNEAQ (reference sequence). V trimming: 6 bases; J trimming: 4 bases; junction bases outside the gene matches: 11. Drawing the rest from reference TRBV7-9 and TRBJ1-2, the complete variable domain is DTGVSQNPRHKITKRGQNVTFRCDPISEHNRLYWYRQTLGQGPEFLTYFQNEAQLEKSRLLSDRFSAERPKGSFSTLEIQRTEQGDSAMYLCASSSGQRISYGYTFGSGTRLTVV.

The genes are TRBV18 and TRBJ2-3; TRBD2 aligns across 8 bases. J was trimmed by 4 bases and V by 1 base; bases with no gene match: 4. CDR3 length: 15 amino acids. Germline CDR1 reads KGHSH; CDR2 reads LQKENI. This CDR3 is CASSPLRGGSDTQYF. CDR3 sequence (DNA): TGTGCCAGCTCACCACTCCGGGGGGGCTCAGATACGCAGTATTTT. The full variable domain, its missing parts supplied by reference TRBV18 and TRBJ2-3, is NAGVMQNPRHLVRRRGQEARLRCSPMKGHSHVYWYRQLPEEGLKFMVYLQKENIIDESGMPKERFSAEFPKEGPSILRIQQVVRGDSAAYFCASSPLRGGSDTQYFGPGTRLTVL.

CDR3: CASSESERTYEQYV. For the CDR3, the DNA is TGTGCCAGCAGTGAATCGGAGCGAACTTACGAGCAGTACGTC. This chain links TRBV2 with TRBJ2-7; unclear D gene. Trimming took 2 bases from V and 4 from J, leaving 12 bases between them. The V gene's germline CDR1 is SNHLY and CDR2 FYNNEI. The CDR3 runs 14 residues.

The rearrangement links TRBV12-3 or TRBV12-4 to TRBJ2-1; the match to TRBD1 covers 8 bases. The CDR3 is 15 amino acids. J gave up 7 bases and V 2 bases, and 7 bases lay outside the gene matches. CDR3: CASSLRPGGMNEQFF. For the CDR3, the DNA is TGTGCCAGCAGTTTACGTCCAGGGGGCATGAATGAGCAGTTCTTC.

This clonotype has a handful of counts. This chain connects TRBV20-1 to TRBJ2-5, with 8 nucleotides matching TRBD1. Germline V gene sequence: CDR1 DFQATT, CDR2 SNEGSKA (reference sequence). The ends lost 1 base at V and 5 bases at J; junction bases unmatched: 9. The CDR3 consists of 15 residues. CDR3 residues: CSARAFDRGQETQYF. The CDR3 region has the DNA TGCAGTGCTAGAGCATTCGACAGGGGACAGGAGACCCAGTACTTC.

Comments on this clonotype: One junction end does not reproduce the germline sequence, and a read error may be involved. V usage is TRBV4-1 and J usage is TRBJ1-6, with D possibly matching TRBD1 (5 bases). CDR3 length: 17 amino acids. From germline, CDR1 is MGHRA and CDR2 YSYEKL. CDR3 DNA: TGCGCCAGCACCCAAACCATAACCGGGACGCCGAATTCACCCCTCCACTTT. Its protein product is CASTQTITGTPNSPLHF.

The chain is built from TRBV7-9 and TRBJ2-2; 7 nucleotides agree with TRBD1. The germline V gene encodes CDR1 SEHNR and CDR2 FQNEAQ (reference sequence). The V gene end was trimmed by 4 bases and the J gene end by 7 bases; junction bases not matched to a gene: 6. This CDR3 is 14 amino acids long. DNA of the CDR3: TGTGCCAGCAGCTCGACAGGGTTAGGCGGGGAGCTGTTTTTT. Amino acid sequence: CASSSTGLGGELFF.

The chain uses TRBV6-1 and TRBJ1-6, with 9 nucleotides matching TRBD1. V lost 4 bases and J lost 10; bases outside the gene matches: 8. CDR3 length: 15 residues. Germline-derived CDR1 and CDR2 are MNHNS and SASEGT. CDR3 amino acids: CASSAGTGKGSPLHF. The CDR3 DNA reads TGTGCCAGCAGTGCCGGGACAGGGAAGGGGTCACCCCTCCACTTT.

This clonotype was detected ten times or more. One junction end does not reproduce the germline sequence, and a read error may be involved. The chain recombines TRBV7-7 with TRBJ2-1, with 9 bases matching TRBD2. CDR1 SSHAT and CDR2 FNYEAQ come from the germline V gene (reference sequence). The CDR3 length is 16 residues. CDR3 sequence reads: CASSLGSSGAYNEQFF. In DNA, the CDR3 is TGTGCTAGCAGCTTAGGTTCTAGCGGGGCCTACAATGAGCAGTTCTTC.

This chain uses TRBV30 with TRBJ1-1; D ambiguous. V was cut by 0 bases and J by 3 bases, with 8 bases left in between. Germline V gives CDR1 GTSNPN, CDR2 SVGIG (reference sequence). This CDR3 spans 13 amino acids. The CDR3 nucleotides are TGTGCCTGGAGTGTACAACCGTACACTGAAGCTTTCTTT. As protein: CAWSVQPYTEAFF.

In this sample, this clonotype turned up many times. This chain connects TRBV4-2 to TRBJ2-1, with TRBD2 matching 11 bases. Germline lookup yields CDR1 LGHNA and CDR2 YNFKEQ. This CDR3 is built from 20 residues. The V segment lost 1 base and the J segment 0 bases; nucleotides outside the gene matches: 11. CDR3 loop: CASSQVMASGGLSSYNEQFF. The CDR3 bases are TGTGCCAGCAGCCAAGTAATGGCTAGCGGGGGGCTGAGCTCCTACAATGAGCAGTTCTTC.

The chain uses TRBV12-3 or TRBV12-4 and TRBJ2-7; 9 bases agree with TRBD1. V dropped 5 bases and J dropped 2; count of bases not matched to a gene: 7. This CDR3 spans 15 amino acids. This CDR3 reads CASSDPGTGTYEQYF. The CDR3 DNA follows: TGTGCCAGCAGTGACCCTGGGACAGGGACCTACGAGCAGTACTTC.

The gene calls are TRBV28 and TRBJ1-2; 7 positions agree with TRBD1. The CDR3 is 13 amino acids. Trimming at V came to 2 bases and at J to 14 bases, leaving 11 bases not matched to a gene. Germline V CDR1 and CDR2: MDHEN, SYDVKM. CDR3: CASSLAQGPVLTF. CDR3 DNA: TGTGCCAGCAGTTTAGCACAGGGGCCGGTCCTTACCTTC.

This clonotype was recorded a few times. The chain couples TRBV20-1 to TRBJ2-3, with D unresolved. V lost 6 bases and J lost 6, with 22 bases in between. This CDR3 region has 15 residues. Germline V lookup: CDR1 DFQATT, CDR2 SNEGSKA (reference sequence). The CDR3 DNA is TGCAGTGCAATTGATATGAGAGCCCCCACGGATACGCAGTATTTT. Translating it yields CSAIDMRAPTDTQYF.

The chain joins TRBV20-1 to TRBJ2-2; D may be TRBD2 (6 bases). Germline CDR1 is DFQATT and CDR2 is SNEGSKA (reference sequence). The CDR3 is 14 amino acids. Deletions cut 3 bases from V and 1 base from J, with 9 bases between. The CDR3 loop reads CSASFGGNTGELFF. The CDR3 bases are TGCAGTGCTAGTTTCGGGGGGAACACCGGGGAGCTGTTTTTT.

The CDR3 is CSAPLSGGGDTQYF. The CDR3 bases are TGCAGTGCTCCCCTTAGCGGGGGGGGGGATACGCAGTATTTT. V is TRBV20-1 and J is TRBJ2-3, with TRBD2 matching over 11 bases. V was clipped by 5 bases and J by 6 bases; unmatched bases: 7. The CDR3 consists of 14 residues. Germline V gene sequence: CDR1 DFQATT, CDR2 SNEGSKA (reference sequence).